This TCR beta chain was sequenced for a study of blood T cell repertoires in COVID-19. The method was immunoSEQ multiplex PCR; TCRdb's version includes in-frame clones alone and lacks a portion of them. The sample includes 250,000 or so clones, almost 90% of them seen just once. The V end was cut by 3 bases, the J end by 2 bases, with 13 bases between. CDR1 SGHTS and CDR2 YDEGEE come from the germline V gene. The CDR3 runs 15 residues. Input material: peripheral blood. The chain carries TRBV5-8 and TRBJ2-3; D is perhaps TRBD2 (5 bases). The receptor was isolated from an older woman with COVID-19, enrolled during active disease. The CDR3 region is CASSSPRVTTDTQYF. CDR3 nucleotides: TGTGCCAGCAGCTCCCCGCGGGTGACCACAGATACGCAGTATTTT.